The sequence of this TCR beta chain was determined in a study of cytomegalovirus exposure and HLA in healthy donors. Data came from immunoSEQ multiplex PCR; TCRdb stores just in-frame clones and leaves some out. Here the sample spans around 90,000 clones, less than 90% being singletons. The CDR3 is 14 amino acids. From germline, CDR1 is KGHSH and CDR2 LQKENI. The ends were cut back, 2 bases at V and 3 bases at J, with 10 bases in the middle. Notes on this clone: The antigen is undetermined.

The study, taken as a whole, reports: Among TCR beta chains, those listed as cytomegalovirus-associated numbered more than 150. The finding came from a later analysis; first-cohort TCR clusters tended to co-occur in the 95 to 150 validation repertoires.

The source is a woman younger than 30 in good health and CMV-seropositive. The material sequenced was PBMCs. The chain couples TRBV18 to TRBJ1-2; D uncertain. CDR3 in DNA: TGTGCCAGCTCACCAAGTGGGAGCCACTATGGCTACACCTTC. This encodes CASSPSGSHYGYTF.